A single sample gave rise to the 24 T cell receptor beta chains below, sequenced in a study of cytomegalovirus exposure and HLA in healthy donors. Some clones are missing from TCRdb's copy, which holds only in-frame ones; the method was immunoSEQ multiplex PCR. Found here are some 180,000 clones, more than 75% of them singletons; the top ten hold around 7.2%. Material: PBMCs. Receptors originate from a man aged 25 to 40 in good health and CMV-seropositive.

V and J are TRBV6-6 and TRBJ2-1, with 11 bases matching TRBD2. This CDR3 contains 15 residues. Germline CDR1 and CDR2: MNHNY and SVGAGI (reference sequence). Germline trimming cut 2 bases from V and 9 bases from J; bases unmatched to any gene: 6. In DNA, the CDR3 is TGTGCCAGCAGTTACGAGATAGCGGGGGGGGCTGAGCAGTTCTTC. Protein: CASSYEIAGGAEQFF.

The rearrangement uses TRBV2 and TRBJ1-2; 9 nucleotides agree with TRBD1. V trimming: 2 bases; J trimming: 0 bases; junction bases outside the gene matches: 7. The CDR3 covers 17 residues. The germline V gene has CDR1 SNHLY and CDR2 FYNNEI. DNA of the CDR3: TGTGCCAGCAGTGAATGGGACAGGGAGCCAGCTAACTATGGCTACACCTTC. This gives the protein CASSEWDREPANYGYTF.

This rearrangement joins TRBV10-3 to TRBJ2-5, with D uncertain. The CDR3 loop spans 14 amino acids. Trimming left V 2 bases short and J 1 base short, with 8 bases between. Germline CDR1 ENHRY, CDR2 SYGVKD. The CDR3: CAISEGSSQETQYF. CDR3 in DNA: TGTGCCATCAGTGAGGGTAGCTCCCAAGAGACCCAGTACTTC.

This chain connects TRBV6-1 to TRBJ1-2, with D possibly matching TRBD1 (5 bases). CDR1 and CDR2 from the germline V gene are MNHNS and SASEGT. This CDR3 is 15 amino acids long. V lost 4 bases and J lost 7, with 19 bases in between. CDR3 region: CASSGGGGKIGGYTF. Here the CDR3 DNA reads TGTGCCAGCAGTGGAGGCGGGGGTAAGATTGGTGGCTACACCTTC.

The V call is TRBV6-5, the J call TRBJ2-7, with 7 nucleotides matching TRBD1. V dropped 0 bases and J dropped 2; count of bases not matched to a gene: 4. The CDR3 loop spans 15 amino acids. Germline CDR1 reads MNHEY; CDR2 reads SVGAGI. The CDR3 DNA follows: TGTGCCAGCAGTTACTCATGGACAGGTACCTACGAGCAGTACTTC. Encoded protein: CASSYSWTGTYEQYF.

This clone has more than one count but fewer than ten. The chain combines TRBV9 with TRBJ2-1; 9 positions match TRBD2. The germline gives CDR1 SGDLS, CDR2 YYNGEE. The CDR3 is 13 amino acids. Losses at the gene ends were 3 bases for V and 8 bases for J; bases not matched to a gene: 3. This CDR3 reads CASSAAGGDEQFF. CDR3 nucleotide sequence: TGTGCCAGCAGCGCAGCGGGAGGAGATGAGCAGTTCTTC.

V gene TRBV28 combines with J gene TRBJ2-7; TRBD1 might be the D (5 bases). Trimming took 7 bases from V and 3 from J, leaving 19 bases between them. CDR1 is MDHEN and CDR2 is SYDVKM in the germline V gene. The CDR3 contains 15 residues. The CDR3 here is CASTQGAGAGYEQYF. CDR3 DNA: TGTGCCAGCACTCAAGGGGCTGGGGCAGGCTACGAGCAGTACTTC.

CDR3 in amino acids: CASNKEPYSPLHF. The CDR3 DNA follows: TGTGCCAGCAATAAGGAGCCCTATTCACCCCTCCACTTT. The rearrangement joins TRBV7-2 to TRBJ1-6, with D unresolved. Trimming pared 7 bases from V and 8 bases from J, leaving 12 bases between. CDR1 is SGHTA, CDR2 FQGNSA, per germline. The CDR3 extends over 13 amino acids.

This sequence joins TRBV4-1 and TRBJ2-5; 8 bases match TRBD2. Germline CDR1 MGHRA, CDR2 YSYEKL. This CDR3 has 15 amino acids. Trimming took 3 bases from V and 5 from J; bases not matched to a gene: 8. In nucleotides, the CDR3 is TGCGCCAGCAGCCACCCCGGGGGGGGCAGGGAGACCCAGTACTTC. It yields the protein CASSHPGGGRETQYF.

The V gene is TRBV11-3, the J gene TRBJ2-3; TRBD1 matches 9 bases. The V gene's germline CDR1 is SGHNT and CDR2 YENEEA. Trimming cost V 5 bases and J 4 bases; bases outside gene matches: 7. The CDR3 sequence is 15 residues long. In DNA form, the CDR3 reads TGTGCCAGCAGCCCCGGACAGGGGAGTGCAGATACGCAGTATTTT. Protein sequence: CASSPGQGSADTQYF.

V is TRBV12-5 and J is TRBJ1-2; TRBD1 agrees at 7 bases. V lost 6 bases and J lost 8; bases outside the gene matches: 9. The CDR3 sequence is 13 residues long. Germline loops: CDR1 LGHNT, CDR2 FRNRAP. The CDR3 DNA is TGTGCTAGTGGCCCTACAGGGGACTTGGGCTACACCTTC. Translation gives CASGPTGDLGYTF.

The chain carries TRBV5-4 and TRBJ1-1; no firm D call. Germline V gives CDR1 SGHNT, CDR2 YYREEE (reference sequence). The CDR3 is made up of 11 amino acids. Trimming pared 1 base from V and 4 bases from J, leaving 2 bases between. CDR3 bases: TGTGCCAGCAGCTTGACCACTGAAGCTTTCTTT. Translation gives CASSLTTEAFF.

V is TRBV5-1 and J is TRBJ2-1; D remains unclear. Germline V gene sequence: CDR1 SGHRS, CDR2 YFSETQ. The CDR3 is 11 amino acids. The V and J ends lost 2 bases and 8 bases respectively, with 5 bases between them. The DNA of the CDR3 is TGCGCCAGCAGCTTACGGGATGAGCAGTTCTTC. Translating gives CASSLRDEQFF.

The V and J genes are TRBV30 and TRBJ2-7; perhaps TRBD1 as D (6 bases). Trimming removed 3 bases at V and 2 bases at J, with 14 bases between. Germline CDR1 GTSNPN, CDR2 SVGIG (reference sequence). The CDR3 is 14 amino acids. The CDR3 region has the DNA TGTGCCTGGAGGCAGGGGATGCAAGCCTACGAGCAGTACTTC. It codes for CAWRQGMQAYEQYF.

The V call is TRBV7-6, the J call TRBJ2-1; no firm D call. The CDR3 sequence is 13 residues long. Trimming stripped 4 bases from V and 5 bases from J, with 9 bases between. From germline, CDR1 is SGHVS and CDR2 FNYEAQ. CDR3 region: CASSSLADNEQFF. The CDR3 nucleotides are TGTGCCAGCAGCTCCCTCGCAGACAATGAGCAGTTCTTC.

This clone was seen just once. This sequence joins TRBV21-1 and TRBJ1-1; the DNA was not compared with TRBD1, the D call given in the table. TRBV21-1 represents a pseudogene. The CDR3 consists of 15 residues. CDR3 in amino acids: CASSPDRGRNTEAFF. DNA of the CDR3: TGTGCCAGCAGCCCCGACAGGGGGAGGAACACTGAAGCTTTCTTT.

The genes are TRBV30 and TRBJ2-1; D gene ambiguous. Looked up from germline, CDR1 is GTSNPN and CDR2 is SVGIG (reference sequence). The V end lost 3 bases, the J end lost 0 bases, and 6 bases lay between the germline ends. The CDR3 has 13 amino acids. In nucleotides, the CDR3 is TGTGCCTGGAGATATAGCTCCTACAATGAGCAGTTCTTC. Translating gives CAWRYSSYNEQFF. Variable domain in full (rest from reference TRBV30 and TRBJ2-1): SQTIHQWPATLVQPVGSPLSLECTVEGTSNPNLYWYRQAAGRGLQLLFYSVGIGQISSEVPQNLSASRPQDRQFILSSKKLLLSDSGFYLCAWRYSSYNEQFFGPGTRLTVL.

The rearrangement joins TRBV6-5 to TRBJ1-6, with no clear D. Germline values: CDR1 MNHEY, CDR2 SVGAGI. This CDR3 is 16 amino acids long. V lost 2 bases, J lost 8 bases, and 16 bases lay in between. The CDR3 reads CASSYQGSPIHSPLHF. The CDR3 DNA reads TGTGCCAGCAGTTACCAAGGGAGCCCGATTCATTCACCCCTCCACTTT.

This chain joins TRBV30 and TRBJ2-5, with 7 bases identical to TRBD2. Losses at the gene ends were 8 bases for V and 1 base for J; bases not matched to a gene: 7. The germline gives CDR1 GTSNPN, CDR2 SVGIG (reference sequence). CDR3 length equals 13 residues. CDR3 sequence reads: CAGYSGGQETQYF. CDR3 DNA: TGTGCCGGCTACTCGGGGGGCCAAGAGACCCAGTACTTC.

The chain uses TRBV9 and TRBJ2-2; D unclear. This CDR3 is 16 amino acids long. The ends were cut back, 3 bases at V and 7 bases at J, with 19 bases in the middle. Germline V gives CDR1 SGDLS, CDR2 YYNGEE. For the CDR3, the DNA is TGTGCCAGCAGCGGGAGCCCATCGAGGTCCGGCGGGGAGCTGTTTTTT. The encoded protein is CASSGSPSRSGGELFF.

This clone was detected only a few times. V gene TRBV14 combines with J gene TRBJ2-7, with 14 bases lining up with TRBD2. This CDR3 region has 16 residues. Unmatched junction bases numbered 5, after V lost 5 bases and J lost 2 bases. Per the germline V gene, CDR1 is SGHDN and CDR2 is FVKESK. CDR3 amino acids: CASSKRLAGGPYEQYF. DNA of the CDR3: TGTGCCAGCAGCAAAAGACTAGCGGGAGGGCCCTACGAGCAGTACTTC.

V gene TRBV11-2 combines with J gene TRBJ1-4, with 8 nucleotides matching TRBD1. The CDR3 runs 15 residues. Per the germline V gene, CDR1 is SGHAT and CDR2 is FQNNGV. Unmatched junction bases numbered 6, after V lost 5 bases and J lost 4 bases. The DNA of the CDR3 is TGTGCCAGCAGCCTCAGGGGGCAAGATAATGAAAAACTGTTTTTT. Amino acids: CASSLRGQDNEKLFF.

The J gene is TRBJ2-7, the V gene TRBV11-3; no clear D. CDR3 length: 11 residues. Looked up from germline, CDR1 is SGHNT and CDR2 is YENEEA. The V gene lost 6 bases and the J gene lost 0 bases, with 3 bases spanning the gap. The CDR3 region has the DNA TGTGCCAGCAGGGGCTCCTACGAGCAGTACTTC. This encodes CASRGSYEQYF.

The chain employs TRBV6-5 and TRBJ2-7; possibly TRBD1 for D (6 bases). Germline lookup yields CDR1 MNHEY and CDR2 SVGAGI. The V end lost 5 bases, the J end lost 0 bases, and 11 bases lay between the germline ends. The CDR3 has 14 amino acids. The chain's CDR3 is CASSAGQFSYEQYF. In nucleotides, the CDR3 is TGTGCCAGCAGTGCCGGACAGTTCTCCTACGAGCAGTACTTC.